This TCR beta chain is drawn from a study of somatic mutations in cytotoxic T cells in rheumatoid arthritis. The study's findings and limits: With 60 or so patients examined, roughly eight had a largest CD8+ clone exceeding 20% of CD8+ cells.

The protocol was immunoSEQ multiplex PCR, while the TCRdb copy is restricted to in-frame clones and leaves out a portion. The sample has fewer than 20,000 clones, more than 60% seen once; the top ten hold roughly a fifth. This clone was counted once. The antigen remains unidentified. The CDR3 loop spans 19 amino acids. CDR1 is MNHEY and CDR2 is SMNVEV in the germline V gene (reference sequence). Trimming removed 5 bases from V and 1 base from J; junction bases left unmatched: 12. The clonotype comes from an older woman in good health. The specimen sequenced was CD8+ T cells sorted from blood. The chain uses TRBV27 and TRBJ1-5; 12 nucleotides align to TRBD1. The CDR3 here is CASSRSRDRGLVSNQPQHF. For the CDR3, the DNA is TGTGCCAGCAGTCGTAGCCGGGACAGGGGGCTTGTAAGCAATCAGCCCCAGCATTTT.